A selection of T cell receptor beta chains follows, all from one sample in a study of T cells in localized non-small cell lung cancer. Using immunoSEQ multiplex PCR, the repertoire was profiled, and TCRdb retains in-frame clones only, with some absent. The sample has almost 40,000 clones, around 75% seen once. This material consisted of PBMCs, taken before any cancer treatment. These receptors were taken from a woman between 35 and 75 years old with stage II squamous cell lung carcinoma. Each CDR3 is given with its conserved first and last residue. The D gene is left open where the match is weak. Rows may omit the clone size; those that give it use once, few, many or a size class.

size | D | J | V | DNA | CDR3
NA | NA | TRBJ1-1 | TRBV25-1 | TGTGCCAGCAGTTCCTACCGGGACAAGAACACTGAAGCTTTCTTT | CASSSYRDKNTEAFF
NA | NA | TRBJ2-3 | TRBV7-3 | TGTGCCAGCAGCCCTGGGTTTGGAGATACGCAGTATTTT | CASSPGFGDTQYF
NA | NA | TRBJ1-5 | TRBV28 | TGTGCCAGCAGTCTAACAGGGTCCAGTCAGCCCCAGCATTTT | CASSLTGSSQPQHF
NA | NA | TRBJ1-5 | TRBV10-1 | TGCGCCAGCAGTAAGGGGTTTAATCAGCCCCAGCATTTT | CASSKGFNQPQHF
NA | NA | TRBJ1-3 | TRBV6-1 | TGTGCCAGCAGTGAAATCGGAGGCTCTGGAAACACCATATATTTT | CASSEIGGSGNTIYF
NA | NA | TRBJ2-5 | TRBV6-1 | TGTGCCAGCATTCCGTTGGGGGGGGCAGGGGAGACCCAGTACTTC | CASIPLGGAGETQYF
NA | NA | TRBJ1-2 | TRBV6-5 | TGTGCCAGCAGTTACTCGAAGGCAGGGAAAAGTGGCTACACCTTC | CASSYSKAGKSGYTF
NA | NA | TRBJ2-5 | TRBV7-8 | TGTGCCAGCAGCCGTGGACGGGGACAAGAGACCCAGTACTTC | CASSRGRGQETQYF
few | NA | TRBJ2-1 | TRBV10-2 | TGCGCCAGCAGTCCAGTGAGCACCTACAATGAGCAGTTCTTC | CASSPVSTYNEQFF
NA | TRBD1 | TRBJ1-4 | TRBV6-1 | TGTGCCAGCAGTGAGGACAGGGTTAATGAAAAACTGTTTTTT | CASSEDRVNEKLFF
NA | NA | TRBJ1-2 | TRBV5-4 | TGTGCCAGCAGCTTGGGGACGGCAGGGGCAGGCTATGGCTACACCTTC | CASSLGTAGAGYGYTF
few | NA | TRBJ2-5 | TRBV20-1 | TGCAGAGACAGCAGACAAGAGACCCAGTACTTC | CRDSRQETQYF
NA | NA | TRBJ2-2 | TRBV6-5 | TGTGCCAGCAGTTACGAGGGAACCGGGGAGCTGTTTTTT | CASSYEGTGELFF
few | NA | TRBJ2-2 | TRBV7-2 | TGTGCCAGCAGCTTACTGCTCGGAACCGGGGAGCTGTTTTTT | CASSLLLGTGELFF
NA | TRBD2 | TRBJ2-1 | TRBV5-5 | TGTGCCAGCAGCTTGGCCGGTAGCGGGGGGGCCGGCTACAATGAGCAGTTCTTC | CASSLAGSGGAGYNEQFF
few | TRBD1 | TRBJ1-6 | TRBV6-1 | TGTGCCAGCAGTGCGGACAGGGGTAATTCACCCCTCCACTTT | CASSADRGNSPLHF
NA | NA | TRBJ2-3 | TRBV7-9 | TGTGCCAGCAGCTCCGGGACGGGGAACACAGATACGCAGTATTTT | CASSSGTGNTDTQYF
once | NA | TRBJ2-1 | TRBV29-1 | TGCAGCTCCCGACACAAATACAATGAGCAGTTCTTC | CSSRHKYNEQFF
NA | NA | TRBJ1-3 | TRBV15 | TGTGCCACCAGCAGGACGAAGACCCCCACTGGAAACACCATATATTTT | CATSRTKTPTGNTIYF
few | TRBD1 | TRBJ1-2 | TRBV5-1 | TGCGCCAGCAGCGATTTCGGACAGGGTGGTGGCTACACCTTC | CASSDFGQGGGYTF
few | NA | TRBJ2-7 | TRBV6-1 | TGTGCCAGCCGCGGAGGGGTAGGCGGCTACGAGCAGTACTTC | CASRGGVGGYEQYF
NA | NA | TRBJ2-7 | TRBV29-1 | TGCAGCGTTGGGGCGGGCCCTCCCTACGAGCAGTACTTC | CSVGAGPPYEQYF
once | TRBD1 | TRBJ2-3 | TRBV28 | TGTGCCAGCAGTTCTACCGGGACAGGCACAGATACGCAGTATTTT | CASSSTGTGTDTQYF
NA | TRBD2 | TRBJ2-7 | TRBV6-1 | TGTGCCAGCAGTGAAGCCATTAGCGGGAGGGTCTACGAGCAGTACTTC | CASSEAISGRVYEQYF